This T cell receptor (beta chain) was recorded in a study of identical twins listed by TCRdb under 2016. Study-level background: TCR alpha and beta repertoires from monozygotic twins, unrelated adults of various ages and cord blood were deep-sequenced to test whether fetal clonotypes persist. To rule out contamination, replicate twin experiments were performed at different times with different library preparation protocols.

Libraries were constructed by 5' RACE. Data came from an Illumina HiSeq 2000. Template switching introduced a universal primer binding site; the final cDNA contained a unique molecular identifier, enabling accurate counting of TCR cDNA molecules. First-strand cDNA for TCR alpha and beta chains was synthesized from specific primers in the conserved constant-segment region. To control for contamination, every cDNA library carried two barcodes: a SMART-Mk sample barcode plus Illumina barcodes. TruSeq adapter sequences, together with Illumina sample barcodes, were added in two successive PCR steps. TCR alpha and beta cDNA libraries were sequenced on the Illumina HiSeq platform with custom primers. The source study handled its data this way. MiGEC processed the raw reads to extract unique molecular identifiers, while MiXCR was used to determine the CDR3 positions. Recombination models were inferred per individual with the repgenHMM and IGoR tools using an EM algorithm. Shared clonotypes were analyzed with the tcR package in R, and sharing was normalized by the product of cloneset sizes. Out-of-frame nonproductive sequences were analyzed to study raw recombination free of thymic and clonal selection effects. The raw public data were reprocessed by TCRdb itself: fastp quality trimming at Q25, MiXCR clonotype calling, in-frame beta chains only. When rows share a CDR3 protein, they turn into one entry using the most common DNA and genes. These V and J calls are TCRdb output, not the study's own analysis. The sample table lists approximately 140,000 distinct CDR3 sequences, roughly 3.3% of them with a count of one. Of the sample, 7.5% to 8.5% falls within the top ten clones.

V and J are truncated by 1 base and 0 bases respectively, leaving an intervening sequence of 4 bases. The germline V gene encodes CDR1 GTSNPN and CDR2 SVGIG (reference sequence). The CDR3 has 13 amino acids, counting the end cysteine and phenylalanine. Only the CDR3 portion is preserved as DNA: 39 bases, with reading frame beginning at the first base. This clonotype has a count of ten or more. Its binding antigen is unknown. Base qualities are not at hand, and no much larger clone is one base apart. Only healthy Caucasian donors were included. Using Miltenyi CD45RO+ enrichment and human naive T-cell isolation kits, memory (CD45RO+) and naive T cells were isolated from PBMC. General study outcomes and caveats: A weaker excess of twin sharing was found in beta out-of-frame sequences because the signal-to-noise ratio was lowered by fewer shared sequences. Because the same donors could not be followed over many years, the conclusions depended on cross-sectional statistical analysis. Recombination models systematically underestimated out-of-frame TCR alpha sharing in monozygotic twins but agreed with sharing between unrelated individuals. Abundant cord blood beta clonotypes carried fewer insertions; young adult naive repertoires showed a weaker similar trend, while memory repertoires showed none. Compared with coincidental sharing between unrelated individuals, out-of-frame TCR alpha sequences shared between twins showed an excess of sequences with low generation probability. Invariant T cells such as MAIT and iNKT could partly confound zero-insertion analyses, though diverse VJ usage argued against this for most clonotypes.

The sequence joins TRBV30 to TRBJ2-1, with no confidently assigned D gene. The origin of this receptor is a young man in good health. Sample: memory T cells sorted from blood. This specimen's cell subset or site label, interpreted: CD45RO+ enriched T cells. The CDR3 has the sequence CAWSGSSYNEQFF. The DNA sequence reads TGTGCCTGGAGTGGCAGCTCCTACAATGAGCAGTTCTTC.